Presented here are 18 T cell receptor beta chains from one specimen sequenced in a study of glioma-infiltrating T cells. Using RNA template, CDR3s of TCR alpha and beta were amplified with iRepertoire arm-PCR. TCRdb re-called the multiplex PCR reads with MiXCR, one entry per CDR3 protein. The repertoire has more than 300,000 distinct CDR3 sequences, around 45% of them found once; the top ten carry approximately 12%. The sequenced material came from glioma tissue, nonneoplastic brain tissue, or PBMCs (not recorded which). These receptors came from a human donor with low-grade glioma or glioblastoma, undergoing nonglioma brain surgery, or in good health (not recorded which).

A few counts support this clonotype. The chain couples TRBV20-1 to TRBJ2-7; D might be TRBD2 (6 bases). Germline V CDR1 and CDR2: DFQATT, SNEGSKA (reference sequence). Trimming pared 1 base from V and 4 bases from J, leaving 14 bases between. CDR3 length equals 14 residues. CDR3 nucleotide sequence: TGCAGTGCTAGAGGTCCCCCGGCGGGATACGAGCAGTACTTC. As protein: CSARGPPAGYEQYF.

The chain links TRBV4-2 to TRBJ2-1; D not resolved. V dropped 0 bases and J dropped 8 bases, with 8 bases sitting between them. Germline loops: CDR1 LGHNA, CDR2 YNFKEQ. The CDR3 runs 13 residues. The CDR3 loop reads CASSQEAVHEQFF. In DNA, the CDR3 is TGTGCCAGCAGCCAAGAGGCGGTCCATGAGCAGTTCTTC.

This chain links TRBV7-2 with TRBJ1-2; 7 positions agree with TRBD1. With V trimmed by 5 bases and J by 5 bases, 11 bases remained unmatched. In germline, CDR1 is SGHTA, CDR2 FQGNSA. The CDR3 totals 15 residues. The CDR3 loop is CASSTRDRDRYGYTF. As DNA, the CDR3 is TGTGCCAGCAGCACCCGTGACAGGGATCGGTATGGCTACACCTTC.

CDR3 amino acids: CASAAGGEQFF. The CDR3 bases are TGTGCCAGCGCAGCGGGGGGTGAGCAGTTCTTC. The chain recombines TRBV19 with TRBJ2-1; TRBD2 agrees at 9 bases. The CDR3 covers 11 residues. V gave up 9 bases and J gave up 9 bases; unmatched junction bases: 3. Germline CDR1 is LNHDA and CDR2 is SQIVND (reference sequence).

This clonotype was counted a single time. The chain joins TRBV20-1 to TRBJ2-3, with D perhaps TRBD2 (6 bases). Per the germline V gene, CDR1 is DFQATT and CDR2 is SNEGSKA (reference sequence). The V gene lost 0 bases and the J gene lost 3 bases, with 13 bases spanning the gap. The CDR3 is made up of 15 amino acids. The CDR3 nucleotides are TGCAGTGCTAGAGATAGTGGGGCGGGGACAGATACGCAGTATTTT. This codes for CSARDSGAGTDTQYF.

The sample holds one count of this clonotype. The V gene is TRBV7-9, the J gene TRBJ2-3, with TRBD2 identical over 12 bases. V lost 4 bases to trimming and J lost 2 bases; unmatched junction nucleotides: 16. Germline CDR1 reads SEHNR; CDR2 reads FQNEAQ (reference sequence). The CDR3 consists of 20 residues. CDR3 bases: TGTGCCAGCAGCTCCTCGGCCCTTTCTAGCGGGAGGGTGGTCACAGATACGCAGTATTTT. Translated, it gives CASSSSALSSGRVVTDTQYF.

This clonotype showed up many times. CDR3: CASSRSGGPDTQYF. The CDR3 coding sequence is TGCGCCAGCAGCCGTAGCGGAGGGCCAGATACGCAGTATTTT. The rearrangement links TRBV4-3 to TRBJ2-3; the D gene is possibly TRBD2 (6 bases). The CDR3 totals 14 residues. The ends were cut back, 4 bases at V and 4 bases at J, with 12 bases in the middle. Germline-derived CDR1 and CDR2 are LGHNA and YSLEER.

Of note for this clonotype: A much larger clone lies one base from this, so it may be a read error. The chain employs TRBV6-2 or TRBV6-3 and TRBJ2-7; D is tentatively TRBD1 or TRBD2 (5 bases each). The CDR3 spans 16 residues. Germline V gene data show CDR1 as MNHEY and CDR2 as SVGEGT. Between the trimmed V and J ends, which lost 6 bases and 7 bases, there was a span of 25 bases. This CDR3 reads CASSAREGLRGNEQYF. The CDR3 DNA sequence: TGTGCCAGCAGCGCCCGAGAAGGGTTGAGGGGCAATGAGCAGTACTTC.

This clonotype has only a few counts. CDR3 sequence reads: CASSPVGSDYGYTF. CDR3 in DNA: TGTGCCAGCAGCCCAGTGGGGTCAGACTATGGCTACACCTTC. The V and J genes are TRBV5-6 and TRBJ1-2; no definite D call. This CDR3 is built from 14 residues. Germline CDR1 SGHDT, CDR2 YYEEEE. V gave up 4 bases and J gave up 3 bases, with 13 bases separating them. Complete variable domain (other parts from reference TRBV5-6 and TRBJ1-2): DAGVTQSPTHLIKTRGQQVTLRCSPKSGHDTVSWYQQALGQGPQFIFQYYEEEERQRGNFPDRFSGHQFPNYSSELNVNALLLGDSALYLCASSPVGSDYGYTFGSGTRLTVV.

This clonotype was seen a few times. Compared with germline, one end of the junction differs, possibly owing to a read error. Here the CDR3 reads CASSLLGTGRAGANVLTF. The CDR3 region has the DNA TGTGCTAGCAGCTTATTAGGGACAGGGAGGGCTGGGGCCAACGTCCTGACTTTC. The gene calls are TRBV7-6 and TRBJ2-6; 9 bases match TRBD1. Looked up from germline, CDR1 is SGHVS and CDR2 is FNYEAQ. The CDR3 is 18 residues long.

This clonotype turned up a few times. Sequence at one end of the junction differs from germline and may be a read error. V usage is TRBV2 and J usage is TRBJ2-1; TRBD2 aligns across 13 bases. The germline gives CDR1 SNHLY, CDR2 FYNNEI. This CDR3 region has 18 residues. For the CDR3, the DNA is TGTGCCACCAGTGATTTGGACCCGGGACTAGCGGGATTGGGAGAGCAGTTCTTC. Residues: CATSDLDPGLAGLGEQFF.

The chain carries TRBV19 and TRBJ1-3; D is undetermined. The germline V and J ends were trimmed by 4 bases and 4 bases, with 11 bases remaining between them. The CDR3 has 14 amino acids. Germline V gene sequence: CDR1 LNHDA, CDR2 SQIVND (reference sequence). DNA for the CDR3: TGTGCCAGTAGTAACACAGCTTCCGGAAACACCATATATTTT. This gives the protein CASSNTASGNTIYF.

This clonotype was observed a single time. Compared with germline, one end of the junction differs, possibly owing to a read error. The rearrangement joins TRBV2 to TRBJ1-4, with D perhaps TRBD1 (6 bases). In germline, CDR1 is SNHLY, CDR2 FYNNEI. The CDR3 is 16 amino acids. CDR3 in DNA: TGTGCCAGCAATGAAAGAGGAGGGGGAACTAATGAAAAACTGTTTTTT. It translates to CASNERGGGTNEKLFF. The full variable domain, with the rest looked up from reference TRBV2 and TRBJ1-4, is EPEVTQTPSHQVTQMGQEVILRCVPISNHLYFYWYRQILGQKVEFLVSFYNNEISEKSEIFDDQFSVERPDGSNFTLKIRSTKLEDSAMYFCASNERGGGTNEKLFFGSGTQLSVL.

The chain's CDR3 is CASSLFLAEYNEQFF. CDR3 DNA sequence: TGCGCCAGCAGCCTTTTCCTAGCGGAATACAATGAGCAGTTCTTC. This chain links TRBV4-3 with TRBJ2-1, with TRBD2 identical over 7 bases. Germline trimming cut 4 bases from V and 4 bases from J; bases unmatched to any gene: 7. The germline V gene encodes CDR1 LGHNA and CDR2 YSLEER. The CDR3 length is 15 residues.

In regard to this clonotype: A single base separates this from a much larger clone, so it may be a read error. The CDR3 bases are TGCAGTGCTAGACCGGGAGACTCCGAGCAGTACTTC. This gives the protein CSARPGDSEQYF. The V gene is TRBV20-1, the J gene TRBJ2-7, with D possibly being TRBD2 (6 bases). Per the germline V gene, CDR1 is DFQATT and CDR2 is SNEGSKA (reference sequence). V was trimmed by 2 bases and J by 6 bases, leaving 11 bases between them. This CDR3 has 12 amino acids.

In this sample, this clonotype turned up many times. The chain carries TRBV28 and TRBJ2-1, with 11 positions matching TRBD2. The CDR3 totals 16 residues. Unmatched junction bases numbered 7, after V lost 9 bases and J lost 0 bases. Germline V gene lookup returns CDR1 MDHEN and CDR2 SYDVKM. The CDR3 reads CASFSGRGFSYNEQFF. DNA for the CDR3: TGTGCCAGTTTTAGCGGGAGGGGTTTCTCCTACAATGAGCAGTTCTTC.

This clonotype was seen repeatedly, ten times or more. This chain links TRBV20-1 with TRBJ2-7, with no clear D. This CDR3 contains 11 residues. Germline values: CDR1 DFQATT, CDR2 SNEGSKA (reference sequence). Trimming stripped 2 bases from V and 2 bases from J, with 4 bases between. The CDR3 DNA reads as TGCAGTGCTAGACAGACCTACGAGCAGTACTTC. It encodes CSARQTYEQYF.

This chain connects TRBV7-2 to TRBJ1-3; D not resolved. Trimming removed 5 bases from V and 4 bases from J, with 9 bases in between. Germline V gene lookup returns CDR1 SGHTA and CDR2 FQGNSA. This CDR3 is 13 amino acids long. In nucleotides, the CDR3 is TGTGCCAGCAGCCAGGCTACGGGAAACACCATATATTTT. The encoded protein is CASSQATGNTIYF.